Listed below are T cell receptor beta chains from one sample, sequenced in a study of T-cell memory formation after mild COVID-19. TCRdb called the 5' RACE reads again in MiXCR, with one record for every CDR3 protein. The table shows about 400,000 distinct CDR3 sequences, with more than 20% occurring only once. The material sequenced was PBMCs or a T cell subset sorted from them (not recorded which). Receptor source: an adult woman who had mild COVID-19 (a few samples of this study predate the infection). Cell type and time point are not known. The conserved cysteine and the conserved F or W are not part of the CDR3 here. Size values are once, few and many counts, or a class for expanded clones, and some rows have none.

clone size: once
V gene: TRBV11-2
J gene: TRBJ2-3
CDR3 protein: ASRSTSGRPGTQY

clone size: -
V gene: TRBV2
J gene: TRBJ2-1
CDR3 protein: ASAAGCWYNEQF

clone size: few
V gene: TRBV28
J gene: TRBJ2-7
CDR3 protein: ASTSIMGQSYEQY

clone size: few
V gene: TRBV7-6
J gene: TRBJ2-3
CDR3 protein: ASSLDDGVGTDTQY

clone size: many
V gene: TRBV3-1
J gene: TRBJ2-1
CDR3 protein: ASSQGGEQF

clone size: -
V gene: TRBV5-4
J gene: TRBJ2-5
CDR3 protein: ASSLDAQQETQY

clone size: -
V gene: TRBV7-9
J gene: TRBJ1-6
CDR3 protein: ASGLMGNSPLH

clone size: few
V gene: TRBV7-8
J gene: TRBJ1-6
CDR3 protein: ASSLTGTSPLH

clone size: few
V gene: TRBV20-1
J gene: TRBJ2-1
CDR3 protein: SARDPLTGRRNEQF

clone size: -
V gene: TRBV5-5
J gene: TRBJ2-7
CDR3 protein: ASSTRQGAEQY

clone size: few
V gene: TRBV4-2
J gene: TRBJ2-3
CDR3 protein: ASSQVLGGRAGEDTQY

clone size: many
V gene: TRBV15
J gene: TRBJ2-3
CDR3 protein: ATSTQERPFYSTDTQY

clone size: -
V gene: TRBV9
J gene: TRBJ2-7
CDR3 protein: ASSEQGEDYEQY

clone size: few
V gene: TRBV3-1
J gene: TRBJ1-3
CDR3 protein: ASSQWKVRSGNTIY

clone size: few
V gene: TRBV20-1
J gene: TRBJ1-1
CDR3 protein: SARIRGDTEAF

clone size: -
V gene: TRBV15
J gene: TRBJ2-5
CDR3 protein: ATSRDPLHGIETQY

clone size: -
V gene: TRBV13
J gene: TRBJ2-7
CDR3 protein: ASSLGGLADTYEQY

clone size: -
V gene: TRBV7-9
J gene: TRBJ1-4
CDR3 protein: ASSPYMTGREKLF

clone size: -
V gene: TRBV27
J gene: TRBJ2-3
CDR3 protein: ASNWAGGTDTQY

clone size: few
V gene: TRBV25-1
J gene: TRBJ2-2
CDR3 protein: ASSDRPGELF

clone size: -
V gene: TRBV6-5
J gene: TRBJ1-6
CDR3 protein: ASSYVGTADNSPLH

clone size: -
V gene: TRBV19
J gene: TRBJ2-1
CDR3 protein: ASSIRLEYNEQF

clone size: once
V gene: TRBV4-3
J gene: TRBJ2-2
CDR3 protein: ASSPQGGNTGELF